These 22 T cell receptor beta chains were all obtained from the same sample, sequenced in a study of long-term antiretroviral therapy in people with HIV. With survey level as its setting, the immunoSEQ assay was v3.0. Sequencing was performed with immunoSEQ multiplex PCR; in TCRdb, only in-frame clones are kept and a portion is missing. The sample holds 23,000 or so clones, more than 75% seen once. The sequenced sample was unsorted PBMCs, obtained 0.5 years after starting antiretroviral therapy. These receptors all stem from a woman aged 35 to 49 with HIV.

The chain uses TRBV6-5 and TRBJ2-7, with 9 positions matching TRBD1. Trimming cost V 6 bases and J 5 bases; bases outside gene matches: 8. In germline, CDR1 is MNHEY, CDR2 SVGAGI. CDR3 length: 14 residues. This CDR3 reads CASRKQGAPHEQYF. CDR3 in DNA: TGTGCCAGCAGGAAACAGGGGGCGCCCCACGAGCAGTACTTC.

Details on this clone: One end of the junction does not line up with germline, which may come from a read error. This rearrangement joins TRBV2 to TRBJ1-1, with 11 bases identical to TRBD1. CDR1 and CDR2 (germline): SNHLY, FYNNEI. The CDR3 loop spans 12 amino acids. CDR3 region: CASSEARTGGDF. In DNA form, the CDR3 reads TGTGCCAGCAGTGAAGCCCGGACAGGGGGCGATTTT.

The chain links TRBV28 to TRBJ1-1; 9 bases line up with TRBD1. The V gene end was trimmed by 8 bases and the J gene end by 5 bases; junction bases not matched to a gene: 9. The V gene's germline CDR1 is MDHEN and CDR2 SYDVKM. CDR3 size: 14 residues. In nucleotides, the CDR3 is TGTGCCAGCTACAGCACAGGGGGCAGGACTGAAGCTTTCTTT. Its translation is CASYSTGGRTEAFF.

The CDR3 loop reads CASSQDPDSSYEQYF. CDR3 coding DNA: TGCGCCAGCAGCCAAGATCCTGACAGTTCCTACGAGCAGTACTTC. The chain joins TRBV4-3 to TRBJ2-7; D possibly corresponds to TRBD1 (5 bases). Per the germline V gene, CDR1 is LGHNA and CDR2 is YSLEER. V was trimmed by 0 bases and J by 1 base, leaving 10 bases between them. CDR3 length: 15 amino acids.

J is TRBJ2-1 and V is TRBV5-5, with D unclear. The CDR3 is 11 residues long. Trimming pared 2 bases from V and 8 bases from J, leaving 5 bases between. Germline CDR1 SGHKS, CDR2 YYEKEE (reference sequence). CDR3 DNA sequence: TGTGCCAGCAGCTTAAGGCATGAGCAGTTCTTC. It specifies CASSLRHEQFF.

The CDR3 loop reads CASSQGDRTPYNEQFF. The DNA of the CDR3 is TGCGCCAGCAGCCAAGGGGACAGGACCCCCTACAATGAGCAGTTCTTC. The V call is TRBV4-3, the J call TRBJ2-1, with TRBD1 identical over 8 bases. This CDR3 region has 16 residues. With V trimmed by 1 base and J by 2 bases, 4 bases remained unmatched. Germline V gene sequence: CDR1 LGHNA, CDR2 YSLEER.

This clone is judged medium-sized. This chain connects TRBV2 to TRBJ1-2, with TRBD1 matching 8 bases. Trimming at V came to 7 bases and at J to 6 bases, leaving 7 bases not matched to a gene. The CDR3 extends over 13 amino acids. CDR1 is SNHLY, CDR2 FYNNEI, per germline. The CDR3 coding sequence is TGTGCCAGCAACCTGCAGGGGGCTCATGGCTACACCTTC. Amino acids: CASNLQGAHGYTF.

The chain uses TRBV30 and TRBJ1-2; TRBD1 is a possible D gene (5 bases). Germline CDR1 reads GTSNPN; CDR2 reads SVGIG (reference sequence). The CDR3 covers 12 residues. V was clipped by 1 base and J by 4 bases, with 7 bases between them. The CDR3 spells CAWSGQSYGYTF. The CDR3 nucleotides are TGTGCCTGGAGTGGACAGTCCTATGGCTACACCTTC.

This chain connects TRBV19 to TRBJ1-1; TRBD1 is a possible D gene (5 bases). The length of the CDR3 is 13 residues. Germline lookup yields CDR1 LNHDA and CDR2 SQIVND (reference sequence). Trimming removed 3 bases at V and 8 bases at J, with 13 bases between. In DNA, the CDR3 is TGTGCCAGTAGTATTGTTACCCAGGGCGAAGCTTTCTTT. Protein product: CASSIVTQGEAFF.

This chain uses TRBV7-3 with TRBJ1-1; perhaps TRBD1 as D (5 bases). The CDR3 is 13 amino acids. Trimming cost V 5 bases and J 2 bases, with 9 bases left between them. In germline, CDR1 is SGHTA, CDR2 FQGTGA. The CDR3: CASSQDTNTEAFF. For the CDR3, the DNA is TGTGCCAGCAGCCAGGACACTAACACTGAAGCTTTCTTT.

The chain couples TRBV7-2 to TRBJ2-5; D possibly corresponds to TRBD2 (5 bases). The CDR3 extends over 15 amino acids. Trimming shortened V by 1 base and J by 2 bases, and 11 bases separated the two germline ends. Germline-derived CDR1 and CDR2 are SGHTA and FQGNSA. This CDR3 reads CASSLVGVAQETQYF. CDR3 coding DNA: TGTGCCAGCAGCTTAGTCGGGGTAGCTCAAGAGACCCAGTACTTC.

This chain connects TRBV7-9 to TRBJ2-5; 9 bases align to TRBD2. V lost 5 bases to trimming and J lost 5 bases; unmatched junction nucleotides: 9. Germline V lookup: CDR1 SEHNR, CDR2 FQNEAQ (reference sequence). There are 15 residues in the CDR3. This chain's CDR3 is CASSRRGGGAETQYF. The CDR3 DNA sequence: TGTGCCAGCAGCCGAAGGGGCGGGGGGGCCGAGACCCAGTACTTC.

This clone appeared once. The chain uses TRBV2 and TRBJ1-6; D gene ambiguous. With 3 bases removed from V and 0 bases from J, the gap between germline ends came to 15 bases. The CDR3 totals 18 residues. The germline V gene has CDR1 SNHLY and CDR2 FYNNEI. The CDR3 loop is CASSDRSSSISYNSPLHF. The CDR3 DNA reads as TGTGCCAGCAGTGATAGATCAAGTTCGATCTCCTATAATTCACCCCTCCACTTT.

This clone was counted only a few times. V and J are TRBV28 and TRBJ1-6, with 7 bases that match TRBD1. Germline lookup yields CDR1 MDHEN and CDR2 SYDVKM. This CDR3 spans 13 amino acids. With 7 bases clipped from V and 9 bases from J, the junction kept 6 bases outside the gene matches. Here the CDR3 reads CASNSRQGSPLHF. The CDR3 coding sequence is TGTGCCAGCAACTCACGACAGGGTTCACCCCTCCACTTT.

In its sample, this clone was seen once. The CDR3: CASSDKGGGTEAFF. CDR3 sequence (DNA): TGTGCCAGCAGCGATAAAGGGGGGGGCACTGAAGCTTTCTTT. The chain is built from TRBV7-2 and TRBJ1-1; perhaps TRBD1 as D (6 bases). Germline V gene sequence: CDR1 SGHTA, CDR2 FQGNSA. V was pared by 5 bases and J by 4 bases, with 14 bases between. This CDR3 has 14 amino acids.

J is TRBJ2-4 and V is TRBV6-1; D gene unclear. Germline V gene lookup returns CDR1 MNHNS and CDR2 SASEGT. The CDR3 length is 15 residues. The ends were cut back, 2 bases at V and 0 bases at J, with 8 bases in the middle. This CDR3 is CASSESPPAKNIQYF. As DNA, the CDR3 is TGTGCCAGCAGTGAAAGCCCTCCAGCCAAAAACATTCAGTACTTC.

This rearrangement joins TRBV5-6 to TRBJ2-2, with TRBD1 as a possible D gene (6 bases). The germline gives CDR1 SGHDT, CDR2 YYEEEE. This CDR3 is built from 16 residues. The V end lost 2 bases, the J end lost 0 bases, and 11 bases lay between the germline ends. CDR3 nucleotides: TGTGCCAGCAGCTTTCCGGGACAAACGAACACCGGGGAGCTGTTTTTT. Its translation is CASSFPGQTNTGELFF.

This chain joins TRBV5-3 and TRBJ2-5, with D perhaps TRBD2 (7 bases). TRBV5-3 is annotated as an ORF whose role is uncertain. V lost 4 bases and J 6 bases, leaving 25 bases between the germline ends. There are 17 residues in the CDR3. Written as DNA, the CDR3 is TGTGCCAGAAGCCCTACACCGCCGCGGGGGCGCGGGAAGACCCAGTACTTC. Translating gives CARSPTPPRGRGKTQYF.

V and J are TRBV5-1 and TRBJ1-1; no reliable D call. V was pared by 2 bases and J by 4 bases, with 15 bases between. Per germline, CDR1 SGHRS and CDR2 YFSETQ. The CDR3 covers 15 residues. CDR3 residues: CASSLERVEGTEAFF. CDR3 nucleotide sequence: TGCGCCAGCAGCTTAGAAAGAGTTGAGGGCACTGAAGCTTTCTTT.

The table lists this clone with a few counts. The CDR3 spells CATSSSGVGEKLFF. For the CDR3, the DNA is TGTGCCACCAGCAGCTCCGGGGTCGGGGAAAAACTGTTTTTT. The chain employs TRBV15 and TRBJ1-4, with D uncertain. The germline V and J ends were trimmed by 3 bases and 8 bases, with 13 bases remaining between them. The CDR3 spans 14 residues. Germline V gene data show CDR1 as LNHNV and CDR2 as YYDKDF (reference sequence). The full variable domain, its missing parts supplied by reference TRBV15 and TRBJ1-4, is DAMVIQNPRYQVTQFGKPVTLSCSQTLNHNVMYWYQQKSSQAPKLLFHYYDKDFNNEADTPDNFQSRRPNTSFCFLDIRSPGLGDTAMYLCATSSSGVGEKLFFGSGTQLSVL.

The chain employs TRBV10-3 and TRBJ1-4, with no clear D. This CDR3 region has 13 residues. CDR1 and CDR2 (germline): ENHRY, SYGVKD. V was trimmed by 2 bases and J by 7 bases, leaving 8 bases between them. In DNA form, the CDR3 reads TGTGCCATCAGTGAGGGGTTAGGTGAAAAACTGTTTTTT. Translation: CAISEGLGEKLFF.

The chain uses TRBV21-1 and TRBJ2-7. TRBV21-1 is a recognized pseudogene. This CDR3 comprises 11 residues. This CDR3 is CASSKGYEQYF. Here the CDR3 DNA reads TGTGCCAGCAGCAAGGGCTACGAGCAGTACTTC.